Each of the 5 T cell receptor beta chains below was sequenced from the same sample in a study of OX40 agonist ivuxolimab in advanced cancers. Data came from immunoSEQ multiplex PCR; TCRdb stores just in-frame clones and leaves some out. This table has more than 20,000 clones, more than 75% appearing once. Sequenced material: CD4+ or CD8+ T cells sorted from blood, taken in a trial of the OX40 agonist ivuxolimab. Receptor source: an adult with an advanced solid tumor such as melanoma, head and neck, liver or kidney cancer.

V and J are TRBV5-1 and TRBJ2-5; 7 bases are shared with TRBD2. V shed 4 bases and J 3 bases; nucleotides not matched to a gene: 6. There are 14 residues in the CDR3. The germline V gene has CDR1 SGHRS and CDR2 YFSETQ. In DNA form, the CDR3 reads TGCGCCAGCAGCCCAATCGGGGGGAAAGAGACCCAGTACTTC. It is translated as CASSPIGGKETQYF.

V is TRBV7-6 and J is TRBJ2-2; the D gene is possibly TRBD1 (5 bases). CDR1 is SGHVS, CDR2 FNYEAQ, per germline. V was pared by 5 bases and J by 4 bases, with 14 bases between. The CDR3 extends over 15 amino acids. The CDR3 region has the DNA TGTGCCAGCAGCGTTGGGCGACAGCGCACCGGGGAGCTGTTTTTT. The encoded protein is CASSVGRQRTGELFF.

The genes are TRBV9 and TRBJ2-7; possibly TRBD2 for D (6 bases). Germline values: CDR1 SGDLS, CDR2 YYNGEE. V lost 3 bases, J lost 5 bases, and 12 bases lay in between. This CDR3 has 13 residues. The CDR3 sequence is CASSAGDLNEQYF. DNA of the CDR3: TGTGCCAGCAGCGCGGGAGATTTGAACGAGCAGTACTTC. Using reference TRBV9 and TRBJ2-7 for the parts outside the CDR3, the full variable domain is DSGVTQTPKHLITATGQRVTLRCSPRSGDLSVYWYQQSLDQGLQFLIQYYNGEERAKGNILERFSAQQFPDLHSELNLSSLELGDSALYFCASSAGDLNEQYFGPGTRLTVT.

In this sample, this clone turned up once. The chain links TRBV7-8 to TRBJ1-5; possible D gene TRBD1, 5 bases. Germline V lookup: CDR1 SGHVS, CDR2 FQNEAQ. This CDR3 is 16 amino acids long. Trimming removed 3 bases at V and 2 bases at J, with 14 bases between. The CDR3 loop is CASSLGDFRGNQPQHF. In DNA, the CDR3 is TGTGCCAGCAGCTTGGGGGACTTTAGGGGCAATCAGCCCCAGCATTTT.

The gene calls are TRBV4-1 and TRBJ2-1; 13 nucleotides agree with TRBD2. J was trimmed by 6 bases and V by 1 base; bases with no gene match: 3. Germline V lookup: CDR1 MGHRA, CDR2 YSYEKL. CDR3 length equals 16 residues. The CDR3 DNA is TGCGCCAGCAGCCAAGGGACTAGCGGGAGTCTCAATGAGCAGTTCTTC. As protein: CASSQGTSGSLNEQFF.